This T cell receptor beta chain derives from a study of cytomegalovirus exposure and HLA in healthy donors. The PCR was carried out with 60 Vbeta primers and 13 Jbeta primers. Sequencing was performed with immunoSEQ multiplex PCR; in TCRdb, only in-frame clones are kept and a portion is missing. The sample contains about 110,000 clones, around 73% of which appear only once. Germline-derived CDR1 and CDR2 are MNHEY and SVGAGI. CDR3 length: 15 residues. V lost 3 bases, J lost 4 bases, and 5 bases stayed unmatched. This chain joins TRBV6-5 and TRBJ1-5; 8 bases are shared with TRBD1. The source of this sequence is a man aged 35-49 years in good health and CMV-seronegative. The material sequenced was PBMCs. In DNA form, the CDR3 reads TGTGCCAGCAGTTATGACAGGGGTAAAAATCAGCCCCAGCATTTT. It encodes CASSYDRGKNQPQHF.